The clone carrying this TCR beta chain was recorded a few times. The target antigen is unknown. The CDR3 consists of 14 residues. Germline CDR1 is SNHLY and CDR2 is FYNNEI. V was shortened by 4 bases and J by 0 bases, with 9 bases between the two germline ends. These data are taken from a study of T cells in Graves' hyperthyroidism and ophthalmopathy. Study summary: Prior to any treatment, at the point of initial diagnosis, peripheral blood was collected. Points from the study as a whole: The model foresaw ophthalmopathy a median around seven months prior to onset.

Not enrolled were patients with uncontrolled infection, other autoimmune disease, pregnancy or lactation. Diagnosis relied on clinical symptoms, serum thyroxine and TRAb, thyroid ultrasound and orbital computed tomography. Amplification of TCR beta CDR3 regions was performed using RNA transcripts as template. A first-round RT-PCR of the TCR CDR3 used the HTBI primer set. TCRdb re-derived calls from the multiplex PCR reads in MiXCR, one entry per CDR3 protein. The table lists approximately 400,000 distinct CDR3 sequences, roughly 25% of them singletons. The clonotype comes from a man aged 50 to 59 with Graves' hyperthyroidism. Sequenced material: blood. The V gene is TRBV2, the J gene TRBJ1-1; D is ambiguous. The CDR3 is CASSVAGVNTEAFF. The CDR3 region has the DNA TGTGCCAGCAGTGTGGCAGGAGTGAACACTGAAGCTTTCTTT.